This T cell receptor beta chain stems from a study of Ad26.COV2.S vaccination and SARS-CoV-2 variants. Whole-study context: Ad26.COV2.S, an intramuscular injection, was given once or twice 56 days apart.

Only in-frame clones appear in the TCRdb table, and some are missing; sequencing was by immunoSEQ multiplex PCR. Seen here are roughly 300,000 clones, approximately 86% observed once, and the top ten hold around 11%. The treatment: some 19 received Ad26.COV2.S at low or high dose, single or two shots; about 5 received placebo; per-sample allocation not given. Sample collection was performed on day 63 after the first vaccine or placebo injection. Boston supplied an adult donor aged 18-55 years. Immunization relied on an Ad26 vector, which expressed Wuhan-strain SARS-CoV-2 spike. This sequence was found in a person between 18 and 65 years old who received the Ad26.COV2.S COVID-19 vaccine or a placebo. Sequenced here: peripheral blood, sampled in a trial of Ad26.COV2.S vaccine versus placebo.

CDR3 DNA sequence: TGCGCCAGCAGCCAAGAGGGGGGAACAGTCGGTGACTATGGCTACACCTTC. Translation gives CASSQEGGTVGDYGYTF. V usage is TRBV4-3 and J usage is TRBJ1-2; maybe TRBD1 (5 bases). This CDR3 has 17 amino acids. Germline V gene sequence: CDR1 LGHNA, CDR2 YSLEER. Trimming shortened V by 0 bases and J by 3 bases, and 17 bases separated the two germline ends.